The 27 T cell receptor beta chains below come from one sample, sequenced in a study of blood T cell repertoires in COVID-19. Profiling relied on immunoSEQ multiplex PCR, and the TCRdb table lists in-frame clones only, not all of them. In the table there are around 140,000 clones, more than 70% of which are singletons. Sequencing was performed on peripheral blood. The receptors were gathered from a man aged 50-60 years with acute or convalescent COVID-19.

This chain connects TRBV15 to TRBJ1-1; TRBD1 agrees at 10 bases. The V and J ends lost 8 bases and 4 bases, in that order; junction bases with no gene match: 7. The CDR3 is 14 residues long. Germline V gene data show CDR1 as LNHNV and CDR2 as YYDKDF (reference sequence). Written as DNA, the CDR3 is TGTGCCACCGCTAGGGACAGGGGTATCACTGAAGCTTTCTTT. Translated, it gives CATARDRGITEAFF.

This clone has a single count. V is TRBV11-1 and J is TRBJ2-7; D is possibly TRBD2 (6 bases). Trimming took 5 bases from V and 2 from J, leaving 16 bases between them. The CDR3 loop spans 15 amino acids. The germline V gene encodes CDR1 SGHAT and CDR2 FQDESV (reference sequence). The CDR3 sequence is CASSPTLAITYEQYF. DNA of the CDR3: TGTGCCAGCAGCCCAACCCTAGCGATAACCTACGAGCAGTACTTC.

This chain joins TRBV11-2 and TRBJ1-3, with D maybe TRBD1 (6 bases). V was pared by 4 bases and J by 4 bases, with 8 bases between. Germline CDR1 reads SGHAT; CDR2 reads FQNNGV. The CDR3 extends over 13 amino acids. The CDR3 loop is CASSWGQGNTIYF. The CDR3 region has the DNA TGTGCCAGCAGCTGGGGACAAGGAAACACCATATATTTT.

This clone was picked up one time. The chain's CDR3 is CASSPPTGSGYGYTF. CDR3 DNA: TGCGCCAGCAGCCCCCCGACAGGGTCGGGATATGGCTACACCTTC. The chain has TRBV5-1 and TRBJ1-2; 7 bases are a match to TRBD1. In germline, CDR1 is SGHRS, CDR2 YFSETQ. The length of the CDR3 is 15 residues. With V trimmed by 4 bases and J by 5 bases, 11 bases remained unmatched.

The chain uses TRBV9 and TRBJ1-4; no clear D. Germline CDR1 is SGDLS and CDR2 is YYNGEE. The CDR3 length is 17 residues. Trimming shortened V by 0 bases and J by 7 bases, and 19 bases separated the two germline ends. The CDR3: CASSVGNSPEEGEKLFF. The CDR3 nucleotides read TGTGCCAGCAGCGTAGGTAACAGCCCCGAAGAAGGTGAAAAACTGTTTTTT.

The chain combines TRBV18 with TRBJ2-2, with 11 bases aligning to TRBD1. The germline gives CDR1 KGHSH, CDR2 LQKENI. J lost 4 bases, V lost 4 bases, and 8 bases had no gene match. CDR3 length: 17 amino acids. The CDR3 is CASSLFGQGAGTGELFF. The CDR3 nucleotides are TGTGCCAGCTCACTGTTTGGACAGGGGGCAGGCACCGGGGAGCTGTTTTTT.

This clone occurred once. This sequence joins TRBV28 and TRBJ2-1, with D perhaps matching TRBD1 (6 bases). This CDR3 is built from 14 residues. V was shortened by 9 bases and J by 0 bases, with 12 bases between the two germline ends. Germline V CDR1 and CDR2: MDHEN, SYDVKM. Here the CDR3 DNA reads TGTGCCAGTACTCAGGGGAACTCCTACAATGAGCAGTTCTTC. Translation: CASTQGNSYNEQFF.

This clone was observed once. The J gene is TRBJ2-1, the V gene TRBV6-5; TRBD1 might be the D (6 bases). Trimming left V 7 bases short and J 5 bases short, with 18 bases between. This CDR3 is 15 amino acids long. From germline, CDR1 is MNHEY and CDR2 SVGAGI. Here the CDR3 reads CASNPRGRFNNEQFF. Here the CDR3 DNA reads TGTGCCAGCAACCCCAGGGGACGCTTTAACAATGAGCAGTTCTTC.

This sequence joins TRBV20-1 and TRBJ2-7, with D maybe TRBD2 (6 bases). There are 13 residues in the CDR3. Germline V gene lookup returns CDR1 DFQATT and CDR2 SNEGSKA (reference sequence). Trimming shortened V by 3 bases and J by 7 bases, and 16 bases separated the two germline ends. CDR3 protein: CSASGQGAGEQYF. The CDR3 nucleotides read TGCAGTGCTAGTGGTCAGGGTGCGGGAGAGCAGTACTTC.

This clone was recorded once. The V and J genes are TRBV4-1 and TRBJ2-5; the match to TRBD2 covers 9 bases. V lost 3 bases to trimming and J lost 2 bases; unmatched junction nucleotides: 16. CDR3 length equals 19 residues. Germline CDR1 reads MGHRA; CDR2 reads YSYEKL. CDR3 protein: CASSQVFILGGRGQETQYF. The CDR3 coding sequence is TGCGCCAGCAGCCAGGTTTTTATTTTGGGCGGGAGGGGACAAGAGACCCAGTACTTC.

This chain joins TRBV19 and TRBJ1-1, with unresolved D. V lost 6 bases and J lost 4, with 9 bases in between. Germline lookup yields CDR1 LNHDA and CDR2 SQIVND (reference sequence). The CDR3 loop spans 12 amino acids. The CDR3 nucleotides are TGTGCCAGTAGCCAATGGGCCACTGAAGCTTTCTTT. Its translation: CASSQWATEAFF. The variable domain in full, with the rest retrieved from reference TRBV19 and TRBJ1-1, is DGGITQSPKYLFRKEGQNVTLSCEQNLNHDAMYWYRQDPGQGLRLIYYSQIVNDFQKGDIAEGYSVSREKKESFPLTVTSAQKNPTAFYLCASSQWATEAFFGQGTRLTVV.

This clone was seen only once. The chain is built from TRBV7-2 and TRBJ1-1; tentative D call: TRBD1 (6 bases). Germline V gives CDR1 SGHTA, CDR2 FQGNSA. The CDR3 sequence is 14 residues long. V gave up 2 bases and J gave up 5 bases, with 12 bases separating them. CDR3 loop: CASSLLYRETEAFF. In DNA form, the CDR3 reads TGTGCCAGCAGCTTATTGTACAGGGAGACTGAAGCTTTCTTT.

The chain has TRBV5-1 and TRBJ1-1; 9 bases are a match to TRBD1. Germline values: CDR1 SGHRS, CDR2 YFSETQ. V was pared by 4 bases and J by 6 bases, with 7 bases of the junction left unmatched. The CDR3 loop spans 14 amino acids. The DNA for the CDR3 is TGCGCCAGCAGCCAAGGGACAGGGTGGTCTGAAGCTTTCTTT. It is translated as CASSQGTGWSEAFF.

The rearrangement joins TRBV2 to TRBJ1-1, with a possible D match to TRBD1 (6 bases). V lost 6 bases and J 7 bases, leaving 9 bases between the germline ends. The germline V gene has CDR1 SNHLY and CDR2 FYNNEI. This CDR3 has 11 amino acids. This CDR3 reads CASSQGIEAFF. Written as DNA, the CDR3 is TGTGCCAGCAGCCAGGGGATTGAAGCTTTCTTT. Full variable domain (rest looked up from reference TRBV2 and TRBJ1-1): EPEVTQTPSHQVTQMGQEVILRCVPISNHLYFYWYRQILGQKVEFLVSFYNNEISEKSEIFDDQFSVERPDGSNFTLKIRSTKLEDSAMYFCASSQGIEAFFGQGTRLTVV.

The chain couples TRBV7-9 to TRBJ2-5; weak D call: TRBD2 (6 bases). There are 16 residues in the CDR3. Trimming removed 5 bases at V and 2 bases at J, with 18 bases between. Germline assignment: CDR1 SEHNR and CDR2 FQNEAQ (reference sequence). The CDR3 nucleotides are TGTGCCAGCAGCCGGAGCAATAGGCGGGATCAAGAGACCCAGTACTTC. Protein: CASSRSNRRDQETQYF.

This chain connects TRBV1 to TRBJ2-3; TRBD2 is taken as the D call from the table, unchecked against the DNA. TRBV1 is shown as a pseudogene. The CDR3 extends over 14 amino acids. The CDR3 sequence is CTSSKGRRTDTQYF. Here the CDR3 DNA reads TGCACCAGCAGTAAGGGGAGGCGCACAGATACGCAGTATTTT.

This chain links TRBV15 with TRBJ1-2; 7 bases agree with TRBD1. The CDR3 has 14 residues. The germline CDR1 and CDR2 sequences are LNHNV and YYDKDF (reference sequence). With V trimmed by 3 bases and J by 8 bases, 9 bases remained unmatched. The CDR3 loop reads CATSSRVTGDGYTF. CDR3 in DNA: TGTGCCACCAGCAGCCGAGTCACAGGGGACGGCTACACCTTC.

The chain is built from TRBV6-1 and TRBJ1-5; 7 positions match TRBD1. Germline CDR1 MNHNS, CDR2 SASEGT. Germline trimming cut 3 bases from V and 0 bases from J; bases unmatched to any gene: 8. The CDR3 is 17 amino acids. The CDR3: CASSEDRWANSNQPQHF. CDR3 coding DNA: TGTGCCAGCAGTGAGGACAGGTGGGCTAATAGCAATCAGCCCCAGCATTTT.

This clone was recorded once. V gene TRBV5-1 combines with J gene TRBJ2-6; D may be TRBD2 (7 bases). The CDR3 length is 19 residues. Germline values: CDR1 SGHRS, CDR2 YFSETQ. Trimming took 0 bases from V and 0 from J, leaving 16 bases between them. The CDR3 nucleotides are TGCGCCAGCAGCTTGGTTTCGGGGGGCTACCTCTCTGGGGCCAACGTCCTGACTTTC. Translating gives CASSLVSGGYLSGANVLTF.

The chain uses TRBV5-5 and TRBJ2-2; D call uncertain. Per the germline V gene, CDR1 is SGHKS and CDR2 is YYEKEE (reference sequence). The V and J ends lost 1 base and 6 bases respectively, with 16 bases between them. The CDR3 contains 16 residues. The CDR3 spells CASSLRVNPDSGELFF. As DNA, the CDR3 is TGTGCCAGCAGCTTGCGGGTCAATCCTGACTCCGGGGAGCTGTTTTTT.

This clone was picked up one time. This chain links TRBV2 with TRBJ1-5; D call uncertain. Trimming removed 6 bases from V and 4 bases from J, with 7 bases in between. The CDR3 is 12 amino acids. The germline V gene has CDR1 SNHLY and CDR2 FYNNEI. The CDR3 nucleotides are TGTGCCAGCAGCTCAGAAAATCAGCCCCAGCATTTT. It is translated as CASSSENQPQHF.

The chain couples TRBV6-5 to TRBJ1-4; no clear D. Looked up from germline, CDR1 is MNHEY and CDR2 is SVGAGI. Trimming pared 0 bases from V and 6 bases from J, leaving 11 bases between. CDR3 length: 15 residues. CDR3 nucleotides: TGTGCCAGCAGTTACTCTTCAGCCGGGGATGAAAAACTGTTTTTT. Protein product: CASSYSSAGDEKLFF.

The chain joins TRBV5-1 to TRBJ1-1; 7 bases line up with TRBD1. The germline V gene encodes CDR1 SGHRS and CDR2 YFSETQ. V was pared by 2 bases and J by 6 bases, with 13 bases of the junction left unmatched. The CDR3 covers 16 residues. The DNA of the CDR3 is TGCGCCAGCAGCTTACAAACAGGGGTTTTTGGACCTGAAGCTTTCTTT. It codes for CASSLQTGVFGPEAFF.

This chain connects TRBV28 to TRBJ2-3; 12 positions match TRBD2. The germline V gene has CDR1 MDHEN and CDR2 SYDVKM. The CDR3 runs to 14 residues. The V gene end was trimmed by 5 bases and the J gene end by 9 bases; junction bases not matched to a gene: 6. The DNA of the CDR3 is TGTGCCAGCAGTCCCCCCGGGACTAGCGGGACGCAGTATTTT. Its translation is CASSPPGTSGTQYF.

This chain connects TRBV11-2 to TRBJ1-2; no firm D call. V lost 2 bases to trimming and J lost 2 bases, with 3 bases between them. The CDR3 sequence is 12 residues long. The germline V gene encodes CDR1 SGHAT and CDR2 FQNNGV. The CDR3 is CASSLQNYGYTF. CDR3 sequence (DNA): TGTGCCAGCAGCTTACAGAACTATGGCTACACCTTC.

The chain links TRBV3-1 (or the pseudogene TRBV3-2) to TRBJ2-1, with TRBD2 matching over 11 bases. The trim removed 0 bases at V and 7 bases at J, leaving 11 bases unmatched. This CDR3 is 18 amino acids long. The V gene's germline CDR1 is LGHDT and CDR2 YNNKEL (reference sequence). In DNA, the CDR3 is TGTGCCAGCAGCCAAGAGGGCCTAGCGGGAGGATTTACGAATGAGCAGTTCTTC. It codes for CASSQEGLAGGFTNEQFF.

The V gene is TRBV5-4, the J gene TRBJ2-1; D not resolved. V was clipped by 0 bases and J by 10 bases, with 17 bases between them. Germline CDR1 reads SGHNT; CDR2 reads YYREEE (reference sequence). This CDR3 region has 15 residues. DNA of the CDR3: TGTGCCAGCAGCTTGGACGGAACGCCCCCCGGGGAGCAGTTCTTC. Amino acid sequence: CASSLDGTPPGEQFF.